The 9 T cell receptor beta chains below all came from one sample that was sequenced in a study of T cell repertoires in cytomegalovirus infection. TCRdb redid the calling of the reads with MiXCR, one entry per CDR3 protein. The sample lists around 800,000 distinct CDR3 sequences, 32% seen once, with around 11% in the top ten. These receptors' targets are unknown. Source: cultured CD8+ T cells from PBMCs, taken from culture after CMV antigen stimulation. The origin of the receptors is a human donor in good health (CMV status not recorded). Some clones in this sample may be carry-over from other donors' samples.

This clonotype has a handful of counts. The chain recombines TRBV27 with TRBJ2-1; TRBD2 agrees at 9 bases. Germline V lookup: CDR1 MNHEY, CDR2 SMNVEV (reference sequence). With V trimmed by 5 bases and J by 10 bases, 9 bases remained unmatched. This CDR3 contains 14 residues. CDR3 residues: CASSIAGASKEQFF. CDR3 in DNA: TGTGCCAGCAGTATAGCGGGGGCGTCCAAGGAGCAGTTCTTC.

This clonotype was detected only a few times. This rearrangement joins TRBV4-1 to TRBJ1-2; a possible D gene is TRBD1 (5 bases). Between the trimmed V and J ends, which lost 1 base and 7 bases, there was a span of 10 bases. Germline CDR1 and CDR2: MGHRA and YSYEKL. CDR3 length: 13 amino acids. The CDR3 here is CASSQAGKGGYTF. The CDR3 DNA is TGCGCCAGCAGCCAAGCAGGGAAAGGTGGCTACACCTTC.

This clonotype was counted many times. This sequence joins TRBV7-9 and TRBJ2-2, with D perhaps matching TRBD1 (5 bases). The CDR3 is 15 amino acids. The V end was cut by 6 bases, the J end by 3 bases, with 14 bases between. The germline V gene has CDR1 SEHNR and CDR2 FQNEAQ (reference sequence). CDR3 amino acids: CASRTFEGDTGELFF. For the CDR3, the DNA is TGTGCCAGCAGAACGTTTGAAGGGGACACCGGGGAGCTGTTTTTT.

This clonotype was seen a few times. The chain is built from TRBV19 and TRBJ1-2; TRBD1 matches at 7 bases. The CDR3 totals 14 residues. Germline V lookup: CDR1 LNHDA, CDR2 SQIVND (reference sequence). J was trimmed by 6 bases and V by 6 bases; bases with no gene match: 10. CDR3 DNA sequence: TGTGCCAGTAGCATTGGGACAGCTTCGAATGGCTACACCTTC. Translated, it gives CASSIGTASNGYTF. Supplemented by reference TRBV19 and TRBJ1-2, the full variable domain reads DGGITQSPKYLFRKEGQNVTLSCEQNLNHDAMYWYRQDPGQGLRLIYYSQIVNDFQKGDIAEGYSVSREKKESFPLTVTSAQKNPTAFYLCASSIGTASNGYTFGSGTRLTVV.

The chain combines TRBV9 with TRBJ2-6; maybe TRBD2 (5 bases). This CDR3 has 17 residues. Germline CDR1 reads SGDLS; CDR2 reads YYNGEE. The V and J ends lost 1 base and 0 bases respectively, with 11 bases between them. The CDR3 coding sequence is TGTGCCAGCAGCGTAAACAGACTACGCTCTGGGGCCAACGTCCTGACTTTC. This encodes CASSVNRLRSGANVLTF.

This clonotype has at least ten counts. The chain has TRBV20-1 and TRBJ2-3, with 7 nucleotides matching TRBD2. The CDR3 consists of 15 residues. CDR1 DFQATT and CDR2 SNEGSKA come from the germline V gene (reference sequence). The V gene end was trimmed by 0 bases and the J gene end by 4 bases; junction bases not matched to a gene: 7. The CDR3 reads CSARDSGFYSDTQYF. For the CDR3, the DNA is TGCAGTGCTAGAGATAGCGGGTTTTACTCAGATACGCAGTATTTT.

This clonotype has more than one count but fewer than ten. The chain employs TRBV5-1 and TRBJ2-1; D possibly corresponds to TRBD2 (5 bases). The CDR3 has 17 amino acids. In germline, CDR1 is SGHRS, CDR2 YFSETQ. V was clipped by 3 bases and J by 0 bases, with 16 bases between them. CDR3 residues: CASSSHGMGSSYNEQFF. The CDR3 DNA follows: TGCGCCAGCAGCTCGCACGGGATGGGGAGCTCCTACAATGAGCAGTTCTTC.

CDR3 region: CASSLNLGYIQYF. The CDR3 region has the DNA TGTGCCAGCAGCCTAAACCTGGGGTACATTCAGTACTTC. The rearrangement joins TRBV7-9 to TRBJ2-4; D ambiguous. The germline V and J ends were trimmed by 5 bases and 8 bases, with 13 bases remaining between them. CDR1 is SEHNR, CDR2 FQNEAQ, per germline (reference sequence). This CDR3 is built from 13 residues.

This clonotype has a handful of counts. The rearrangement uses TRBV4-1 and TRBJ2-7; 7 nucleotides line up with TRBD2. The germline V gene has CDR1 MGHRA and CDR2 YSYEKL. CDR3 length: 15 amino acids. J gave up 5 bases and V 0 bases, and 7 bases lay outside the gene matches. CDR3: CASSQDPGEGNEQYF. Written as DNA, the CDR3 is TGCGCCAGCAGCCAAGATCCCGGGGAGGGGAACGAGCAGTACTTC.